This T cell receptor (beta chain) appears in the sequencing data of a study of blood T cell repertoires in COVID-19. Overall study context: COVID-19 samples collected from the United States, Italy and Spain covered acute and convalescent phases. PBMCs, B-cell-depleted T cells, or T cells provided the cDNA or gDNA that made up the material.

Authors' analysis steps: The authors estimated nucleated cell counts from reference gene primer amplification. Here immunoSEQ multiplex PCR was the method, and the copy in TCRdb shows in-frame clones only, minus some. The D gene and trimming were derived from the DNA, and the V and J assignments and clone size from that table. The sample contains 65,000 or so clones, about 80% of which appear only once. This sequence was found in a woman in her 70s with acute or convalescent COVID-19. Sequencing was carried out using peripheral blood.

In nucleotides, the CDR3 is TGTGCCATCAAGGACAGGGGACAAGAGACCCAGTACTTC. It codes for CAIKDRGQETQYF. The chain is built from TRBV10-3 and TRBJ2-5; 9 nucleotides align to TRBD1. This CDR3 contains 13 residues. The trim removed 7 bases at V and 2 bases at J, leaving 2 bases unmatched. From germline, CDR1 is ENHRY and CDR2 SYGVKD.